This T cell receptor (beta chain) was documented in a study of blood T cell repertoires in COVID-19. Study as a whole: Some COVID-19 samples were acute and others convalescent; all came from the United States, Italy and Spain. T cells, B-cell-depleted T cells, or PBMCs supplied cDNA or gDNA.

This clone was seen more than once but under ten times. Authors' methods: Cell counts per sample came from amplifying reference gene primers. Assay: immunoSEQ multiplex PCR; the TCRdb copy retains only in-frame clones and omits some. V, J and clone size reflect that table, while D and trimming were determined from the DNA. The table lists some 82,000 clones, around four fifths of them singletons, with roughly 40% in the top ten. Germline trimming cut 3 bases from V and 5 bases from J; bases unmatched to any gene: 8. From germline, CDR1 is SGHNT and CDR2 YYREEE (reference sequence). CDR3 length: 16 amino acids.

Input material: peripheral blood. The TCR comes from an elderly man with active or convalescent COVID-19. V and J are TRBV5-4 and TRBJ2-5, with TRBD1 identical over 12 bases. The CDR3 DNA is TGTGCCAGCAGCTACGGGACAGGGGGCTATCGGGAGACCCAGTACTTC. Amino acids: CASSYGTGGYRETQYF.